This T cell receptor beta chain is drawn from a study of blood T cell repertoires in COVID-19. Study at large: In each case, the material was cDNA or gDNA derived from T cells, B-cell-depleted T cells, or PBMCs.

Germline-derived CDR1 and CDR2 are SGHDT and YYEEEE. V shed 1 base and J shed 3 bases, with 7 bases lying between them. CDR3 length: 13 amino acids. Enrollment of patients from Seattle took place during active infection, with longitudinal follow-up. Study processing details: Reference gene primer amplification gave estimated nucleated cell counts. Measured with immunoSEQ multiplex PCR; TCRdb has only the in-frame clones, and not every one. The DNA was the basis for D and trimming; V, J and clone size are from that table. The sample has around 50,000 clones, roughly 87% seen once. The sample was peripheral blood. The TCR originated in a woman at least 80 years old with COVID-19, enrolled during active disease. This chain joins TRBV5-6 and TRBJ1-2; D might be TRBD1 (6 bases). CDR3 loop: CASSLTGHYGYTF. The CDR3 bases are TGTGCCAGCAGCTTGACAGGGCACTATGGCTACACCTTC.